Below are 18 T cell receptor beta chains sequenced from a single sample in a study of CD8+CD57+ T cells in acquired aplastic anemia. TCR beta VDJ and CDR3 profiles were obtained from a genomic DNA template. One entry per CDR3 protein results from TCRdb running MiXCR on the reads. The sample records some 280,000 distinct CDR3 sequences, roughly three fifths being singletons. Source material: sorted CD4+, CD8+, or CD8+CD57+ T cells (not recorded which) from PBMCs. Receptor source: a human donor with severe aplastic anemia or a healthy control (not recorded which).

This clonotype was seen once. A read error is possible here, since a much larger clone lies one base away. This rearrangement joins TRBV30 to TRBJ1-6, with D perhaps matching TRBD1 (6 bases). CDR1 and CDR2 (germline): GTSNPN, SVGIG (reference sequence). Trimming pared 8 bases from V and 11 bases from J, leaving 22 bases between. This CDR3 contains 14 residues. The CDR3 nucleotides read TGTGCCCGGGCCGGGAGGGGGGGCACCGCACCCCTCCACTTT. Its protein is CARAGRGGTAPLHF.

The J gene is TRBJ2-2, the V gene TRBV18, with TRBD1 identical over 10 bases. J lost 1 base, V lost 5 bases, and 10 bases had no gene match. The CDR3 contains 18 residues. Per the germline V gene, CDR1 is KGHSH and CDR2 is LQKENI. Here the CDR3 DNA reads TGTGCCAGCTCAGCGACCGGACAGGGGGGGATGAACACCGGGGAGCTGTTTTTT. Its translation is CASSATGQGGMNTGELFF.

This clonotype was picked up many times. V gene TRBV20-1 combines with J gene TRBJ2-7; D possibly corresponds to TRBD2 (5 bases). This CDR3 region has 11 residues. V dropped 6 bases and J dropped 3 bases, with 9 bases sitting between them. Germline CDR1 reads DFQATT; CDR2 reads SNEGSKA (reference sequence). CDR3: CSAPTSYEQYF. DNA for the CDR3: TGCAGTGCCCCCACTAGCTACGAGCAGTACTTC.

With respect to this clonotype: A much larger clone differs from this one at a single base, so this may be a read error. This chain uses TRBV2 with TRBJ2-1; D is perhaps TRBD1 (6 bases). The V and J ends lost 5 bases and 1 base respectively, with 15 bases between them. The CDR3 is made up of 16 amino acids. Germline values: CDR1 SNHLY, CDR2 FYNNEI. CDR3 amino acids: CASSPWSGVSYNEQFF. For the CDR3, the DNA is TGTGCCAGCAGTCCTTGGTCAGGGGTTTCCTACAATGAGCAGTTCTTC.

The chain has TRBV30 and TRBJ1-2; 8 bases are a match to TRBD1. The CDR3 covers 16 residues. The ends lost 3 bases at V and 0 bases at J; junction bases unmatched: 9. CDR1 is GTSNPN and CDR2 is SVGIG in the germline V gene (reference sequence). The DNA for the CDR3 is TGTGCCTGGAGAACGACAGGGGAAAAACCTAACTATGGCTACACCTTC. Amino acid sequence: CAWRTTGEKPNYGYTF.

This clonotype was found many times. The chain uses TRBV2 and TRBJ1-4, with a possible D match to TRBD1 (6 bases). The V and J ends lost 3 bases and 6 bases respectively, with 11 bases between them. The CDR3 totals 14 residues. In germline, CDR1 is SNHLY, CDR2 FYNNEI. CDR3 nucleotide sequence: TGTGCCAGCAGTGAGGGGGCACATCATGAAAAACTGTTTTTT. It specifies CASSEGAHHEKLFF.

This clonotype was seen a few times. One junction end disagrees with the germline gene, perhaps due to a read error. The genes are TRBV4-1 and TRBJ2-3; D unresolved. The CDR3 has 14 amino acids. Germline V gene lookup returns CDR1 MGHRA and CDR2 YSYEKL. The CDR3 bases are TGCGCCGGCAGCCAAGACGGTAGCACAGATACGCAGTATTTT. Its protein is CAGSQDGSTDTQYF.

This clonotype was observed at least ten times. In DNA, the CDR3 is TGTGCCTGGAGTAAGCGGCATGTAACGCCCGAGCAGTTCTTC. Its protein product is CAWSKRHVTPEQFF. The V call is TRBV30, the J call TRBJ2-1, with D possibly TRBD2 on 5 matching bases. The length of the CDR3 is 14 residues. V lost 2 bases, J lost 10 bases, and 18 bases lay in between. Germline V gives CDR1 GTSNPN, CDR2 SVGIG (reference sequence).

This clonotype has at least ten counts. The chain has TRBV12-3 or TRBV12-4 and TRBJ2-1, with 14 bases matching TRBD2. V trimming: 8 bases; J trimming: 5 bases; junction bases outside the gene matches: 8. The CDR3 runs 16 residues. The chain's CDR3 is CASLRPGLAGDNEQFF. The CDR3, as DNA: TGTGCCAGCTTAAGACCGGGACTAGCGGGGGACAATGAGCAGTTCTTC.

A word on this clonotype: At one of its ends the junction is not consistent with the germline gene, which may arise from a read error. This chain uses TRBV25-1 with TRBJ1-1; unclear D gene. The CDR3 contains 16 residues. CDR1 is MGHDK, CDR2 SYGVNS, per germline. CDR3 nucleotide sequence: TGCGCCACCCGACCAAGTGTCCCTCGGGGGAACACTGAAGCTTTCTTT. It is translated as CATRPSVPRGNTEAFF.

The CDR3 spells CSALAVPNEQFF. CDR3 coding DNA: TGCAGTGCCTTAGCGGTTCCCAATGAGCAGTTCTTC. This chain links TRBV20-1 with TRBJ2-1, with D possibly being TRBD2 (6 bases). V gave up 6 bases and J gave up 6 bases, with 12 bases separating them. The CDR3 sequence is 12 residues long. Germline V gene sequence: CDR1 DFQATT, CDR2 SNEGSKA (reference sequence).

The chain joins TRBV29-1 to TRBJ2-3, with 11 bases aligning to TRBD2. The CDR3 is 15 residues long. The ends lost 6 bases at V and 0 bases at J; junction bases unmatched: 5. Germline-derived CDR1 and CDR2 are SQVTM and ANQGSEA. This chain's CDR3 is CSVLAGGISTDTQYF. The DNA for the CDR3 is TGCAGCGTATTAGCGGGAGGGATTAGCACAGATACGCAGTATTTT.

The V gene is TRBV7-8, the J gene TRBJ1-2; TRBD1 matches at 7 bases. After removal of 5 bases from V and 8 bases from J, the junction contained 8 bases not matched to a gene. Germline loops: CDR1 SGHVS, CDR2 FQNEAQ. The CDR3 covers 13 residues. The CDR3 sequence: CASSPDRASGYTF. In DNA form, the CDR3 reads TGTGCCAGCAGCCCCGACAGGGCGTCCGGCTACACCTTC.

The chain employs TRBV19 and TRBJ2-3, with 11 bases aligning to TRBD1. Germline values: CDR1 LNHDA, CDR2 SQIVND (reference sequence). The CDR3 extends over 17 amino acids. Trimming cost V 7 bases and J 3 bases; bases outside gene matches: 12. The CDR3 is CASTRPGQGVMTDTQYF. DNA of the CDR3: TGTGCCAGTACCAGACCGGGACAGGGGGTAATGACAGATACGCAGTATTTT. Full variable domain (missing parts from reference TRBV19 and TRBJ2-3): DGGITQSPKYLFRKEGQNVTLSCEQNLNHDAMYWYRQDPGQGLRLIYYSQIVNDFQKGDIAEGYSVSREKKESFPLTVTSAQKNPTAFYLCASTRPGQGVMTDTQYFGPGTRLTVL.

The V call is TRBV29-1, the J call TRBJ1-5; maybe TRBD1 (5 bases). The V end lost 6 bases, the J end lost 9 bases, and 18 bases lay between the germline ends. The CDR3 has 13 residues. Germline V gene sequence: CDR1 SQVTM, CDR2 ANQGSEA. CDR3 in amino acids: CSVTTGTPGPQHF. DNA for the CDR3: TGCAGCGTCACAACCGGGACTCCCGGGCCCCAGCATTTT.

The V call is TRBV10-3, the J call TRBJ1-6; 9 bases map to TRBD1. Unmatched junction bases numbered 7, after V lost 6 bases and J lost 7 bases. Germline V gene data show CDR1 as ENHRY and CDR2 as SYGVKD. This CDR3 comprises 15 residues. The CDR3: CAIRPRDRDNSPLHF. Here the CDR3 DNA reads TGTGCCATCAGACCTAGGGACAGGGACAATTCACCCCTCCACTTT.

The rearrangement links TRBV24-1 to TRBJ1-2, with D perhaps TRBD1 (6 bases). The CDR3 consists of 16 residues. The V end was cut by 7 bases, the J end by 0 bases, with 17 bases between. Germline CDR1 reads KGHDR; CDR2 reads SFDVKD. The CDR3 DNA reads TGTGCCACCAGGGGGGGGGGGGGGCCTCCTAACTATGGCTACACCTTC. Its translation: CATRGGGGPPNYGYTF.

The chain carries TRBV7-8 and TRBJ2-7; D remains unclear. Germline V lookup: CDR1 SGHVS, CDR2 FQNEAQ. The V gene lost 3 bases and the J gene lost 3 bases, with 15 bases spanning the gap. The CDR3 covers 15 residues. The CDR3 loop reads CASSFGWTAVYEQYF. The CDR3 nucleotides read TGTGCCAGCAGCTTCGGGTGGACGGCCGTCTACGAGCAGTACTTC. Full variable domain (outside the CDR3, taken from reference TRBV7-8 and TRBJ2-7): GAGVSQSPRYKVAKRGQDVALRCDPISGHVSLFWYQQALGQGPEFLTYFQNEAQLDKSGLPSDRFFAERPEGSVSTLKIQRTQQEDSAVYLCASSFGWTAVYEQYFGPGTRLTVT.